Below, 30 T cell receptor beta chains from the same sample are listed, as sequenced in a study of T cells in Graves' hyperthyroidism and ophthalmopathy. RNA transcripts yielded amplified TCR beta CDR3 regions. The primer set for the first-round RT-PCR of the TCR CDR3 was HTBI. Each CDR3 protein gets one entry after TCRdb re-called the multiplex PCR reads with MiXCR. The sample comprises around 360,000 distinct CDR3 sequences, about 16% of which are singletons, and approximately 19% rests with the top ten. Sequenced sample: blood. The receptors here all came from a woman aged 55-70 years with Graves' ophthalmopathy.

This clonotype was seen ten or more times. This chain uses TRBV5-1 with TRBJ2-1; 9 nucleotides align to TRBD2. Trimming removed 5 bases from V and 2 bases from J; junction bases left unmatched: 8. The V gene's germline CDR1 is SGHRS and CDR2 YFSETQ. This CDR3 contains 16 residues. This chain's CDR3 is CASRRETSGTYNEQFF. The CDR3 DNA reads as TGCGCCAGCAGAAGAGAGACTAGCGGCACCTACAATGAGCAGTTCTTC.

This clonotype was seen more than once but under ten times. The germline gene is not matched at one end of the junction; a read error may be the cause. The chain is built from TRBV3-1 and TRBJ2-4; 8 bases match TRBD2. The CDR3 totals 17 residues. Germline CDR1 is LGHDT and CDR2 is YNNKEL (reference sequence). This CDR3 is CASSQELGGEAKNVQYF. The CDR3 bases are TGTGCCAGCAGCCAAGAGCTCGGGGGGGAGGCCAAAAACGTTCAGTACTTC.

This clonotype was observed many times. This sequence joins TRBV20-1 and TRBJ2-1; TRBD1 is a possible D gene (5 bases). The germline V gene has CDR1 DFQATT and CDR2 SNEGSKA (reference sequence). Trimming removed 0 bases at V and 1 base at J, with 16 bases between. The CDR3 loop spans 17 amino acids. DNA for the CDR3: TGCAGTGCTAGAGATGTCTCACCAGACAGTTCCTACAATGAGCAGTTCTTC. Translating gives CSARDVSPDSSYNEQFF.

J is TRBJ2-7 and V is TRBV5-4; D perhaps matches TRBD1 (5 bases). Trimming took 3 bases from V and 2 from J, leaving 12 bases between them. Germline CDR1 SGHNT, CDR2 YYREEE (reference sequence). The CDR3 extends over 14 amino acids. This chain's CDR3 is CASSSTESAYEQYF. CDR3 nucleotide sequence: TGTGCCAGCAGCTCGACAGAATCTGCCTACGAGCAGTACTTC.

This clonotype was observed a few times. The chain employs TRBV5-8 and TRBJ2-7; 16 bases fit TRBD2. The V gene's germline CDR1 is SGHTS and CDR2 YDEGEE. CDR3 length: 17 amino acids. The V segment lost 5 bases and the J segment 1 base; nucleotides outside the gene matches: 6. In DNA, the CDR3 is TGTGCCAGCAGAACGGGACTAGCGGGAGGGCAATCCTACGAGCAGTACTTC. Translated, it gives CASRTGLAGGQSYEQYF.

This chain connects TRBV7-9 to TRBJ2-7; 8 bases align to TRBD1. Germline V gene sequence: CDR1 SEHNR, CDR2 FQNEAQ (reference sequence). V trimming: 6 bases; J trimming: 1 base; junction bases outside the gene matches: 5. The CDR3 is 14 residues long. The CDR3 region is CASRLGDRSYEQYF. As DNA, the CDR3 is TGTGCCAGCAGACTCGGGGACAGGTCCTACGAGCAGTACTTC.

This clonotype showed up many times. This chain joins TRBV20-1 and TRBJ1-6, with D uncertain. CDR1 DFQATT and CDR2 SNEGSKA come from the germline V gene (reference sequence). V was cut by 1 base and J by 1 base, with 11 bases left in between. The CDR3 contains 16 residues. CDR3 nucleotides: TGCAGTGCTAGAGGGAGGGAAAATTCCTATAATTCACCCCTCCACTTT. Translated: CSARGRENSYNSPLHF.

This clonotype was recorded a few times. The chain has TRBV24-1 and TRBJ2-1; TRBD1 agrees at 8 bases. After removal of 2 bases from V and 6 bases from J, the junction contained 14 bases not matched to a gene. Germline CDR1 KGHDR, CDR2 SFDVKD. This CDR3 is built from 18 residues. CDR3 amino acids: CATSDSEPTGEMRNEQFF. CDR3 in DNA: TGTGCCACCAGTGATTCAGAACCGACAGGGGAGATGCGCAATGAGCAGTTCTTC.

The table lists this clonotype with many counts. CDR3 amino acids: CASSFRVPDTQYF. The CDR3 DNA follows: TGTGCCAGCAGCTTCCGAGTACCAGATACGCAGTATTTT. This chain uses TRBV11-1 with TRBJ2-3; D gene unclear. Germline V lookup: CDR1 SGHAT, CDR2 FQDESV (reference sequence). The CDR3 is 13 amino acids. Trimming removed 3 bases from V and 4 bases from J, with 8 bases in between.

This clonotype was observed many times. The chain is built from TRBV7-2 and TRBJ1-5; D is undetermined. In germline, CDR1 is SGHTA, CDR2 FQGNSA. V gave up 1 base and J gave up 6 bases, with 13 bases separating them. This CDR3 is 15 amino acids long. The CDR3 sequence: CASSLDLSLGQPQHF. DNA for the CDR3: TGTGCCAGCAGCTTAGACCTTAGCCTGGGTCAGCCCCAGCATTTT.

In the case of this clonotype: A much larger clone lies a single base off, so this may be a read error. Here the CDR3 omits its conserved ending phenylalanine or tryptophan, so a read error is the likely source. CDR3 residues: CASIRQGTSAYNEQFS. The CDR3 DNA reads TGTGCCAGCATACGACAGGGGACTAGCGCCTACAATGAGCAGTTCTCC. V is TRBV12-3 or TRBV12-4 and J is TRBJ2-1; 10 bases align to TRBD2. V was clipped by 7 bases and J by 2 bases; unmatched bases: 8. The CDR3 is made up of 16 amino acids.

This clonotype was detected ten times or more. The CDR3 DNA is TGTGCCTGGAGTGTAGTACAGGGTCGACAGACCCAGTACTTC. This codes for CAWSVVQGRQTQYF. The V gene is TRBV30, the J gene TRBJ2-5; D perhaps matches TRBD1 (6 bases). V dropped 0 bases and J dropped 6 bases, with 14 bases sitting between them. Germline V CDR1 and CDR2: GTSNPN, SVGIG (reference sequence). CDR3 size: 14 residues.

The table lists this clonotype with a few counts. V gene TRBV7-6 combines with J gene TRBJ1-3; 7 bases fit TRBD1. The CDR3 is 17 amino acids. V trimming: 5 bases; J trimming: 0 bases; junction bases outside the gene matches: 10. Germline assignment: CDR1 SGHVS and CDR2 FNYEAQ. This CDR3 is CASSHDRVLSSGNTIYF. The CDR3 DNA sequence: TGTGCCAGCAGCCACGACAGGGTGCTAAGCTCTGGAAACACCATATATTTT.

This clonotype has a count of ten or more. This rearrangement joins TRBV28 to TRBJ1-2; no definite D call. V dropped 4 bases and J dropped 0 bases, with 9 bases sitting between them. Germline V gene lookup returns CDR1 MDHEN and CDR2 SYDVKM. This CDR3 is built from 14 residues. For the CDR3, the DNA is TGTGCCAGCAGTTCGGAGTTTTCTAACTATGGCTACACCTTC. Its translation: CASSSEFSNYGYTF.

There are many counts of this clonotype. This chain joins TRBV11-2 and TRBJ1-1; D might be TRBD1 (6 bases). The V end was cut by 2 bases, the J end by 1 base, with 8 bases between. Germline CDR1 reads SGHAT; CDR2 reads FQNNGV. This CDR3 is 14 amino acids long. CDR3 DNA: TGTGCCAGCAGCTTAACGGACAGGAACACTGAAGCTTTCTTT. This sequence encodes CASSLTDRNTEAFF.

At least ten counts were recorded for this clonotype. The chain links TRBV28 to TRBJ2-2, with TRBD1 matching 7 bases. The CDR3 covers 15 residues. Germline assignment: CDR1 MDHEN and CDR2 SYDVKM. V lost 4 bases and J lost 5; bases outside the gene matches: 7. CDR3 region: CASSSPTGRTGELFF. The CDR3 DNA reads as TGTGCCAGCAGTTCACCGACAGGGCGAACCGGGGAGCTGTTTTTT.

This clonotype was detected many times. The chain has TRBV24-1 and TRBJ2-5, with D perhaps given as TRBD1 or TRBD2 (6 bases each). The CDR3 has 15 amino acids. Germline values: CDR1 KGHDR, CDR2 SFDVKD. V gave up 2 bases and J gave up 5 bases, with 14 bases separating them. This chain's CDR3 is CATSDSRGPAETQYF. The CDR3 DNA reads TGTGCCACCAGTGATTCCCGGGGGCCGGCGGAGACCCAGTACTTC.

This clonotype was counted ten times or more. J is TRBJ2-1 and V is TRBV2; 11 positions agree with TRBD2. In germline, CDR1 is SNHLY, CDR2 FYNNEI. The V and J ends lost 4 bases and 6 bases, in that order; junction bases with no gene match: 2. The CDR3 extends over 14 amino acids. The CDR3 DNA is TGTGCCAGCAGTGGTAGCGGGAGGGTCAATGAGCAGTTCTTC. Translation: CASSGSGRVNEQFF.

In its sample, this clonotype was seen many times. CDR3 loop: CASSLARGWTGELFF. The CDR3 bases are TGTGCCAGCAGCTTAGCCCGGGGTTGGACCGGGGAGCTGTTTTTT. The rearrangement joins TRBV7-2 to TRBJ2-2; tentatively, D is TRBD2 (5 bases). Deletions cut 0 bases from V and 5 bases from J, with 10 bases between. The germline V gene encodes CDR1 SGHTA and CDR2 FQGNSA. The CDR3 spans 15 residues.

This clonotype was recorded a few times. The genes are TRBV14 and TRBJ2-5; the match to TRBD2 covers 8 bases. Germline V gene data show CDR1 as SGHDN and CDR2 as FVKESK. The CDR3 has 15 amino acids. Unmatched junction bases numbered 4, after V lost 3 bases and J lost 1 base. In nucleotides, the CDR3 is TGTGCCAGCAGCCAGGCCAGCGGGAGCCAAGAGACCCAGTACTTC. Amino acids: CASSQASGSQETQYF.

In the case of this clonotype: It may be a read error: a sequence one base away is much more abundant. The chain combines TRBV2 with TRBJ2-7; TRBD1 aligns across 8 bases. This CDR3 is 13 amino acids long. From germline, CDR1 is SNHLY and CDR2 FYNNEI. The DNA of the CDR3 is TGTGCCAGCAGCCGACAGGGGAACTACAAGCAGTACTTC. This codes for CASSRQGNYKQYF.

This chain uses TRBV10-3 with TRBJ1-6; TRBD1 aligns across 10 bases. This CDR3 is built from 14 residues. Germline lookup yields CDR1 ENHRY and CDR2 SYGVKD. V shed 2 bases and J 10 bases; nucleotides not matched to a gene: 2. CDR3 sequence: CAISEGDRGSPLHF. The CDR3, as DNA: TGTGCCATCAGTGAGGGGGACAGGGGATCACCCCTCCACTTT.

This clonotype has ten or more counts. The gene calls are TRBV7-9 and TRBJ2-7, with D perhaps matching TRBD1 (5 bases). CDR1 SEHNR and CDR2 FQNEAQ come from the germline V gene (reference sequence). The CDR3 extends over 13 amino acids. Trimming cost V 5 bases and J 2 bases, with 10 bases left between them. The DNA for the CDR3 is TGTGCCAGCAGCAAGACAGTTCCCTACGAGCAGTACTTC. Encoded protein: CASSKTVPYEQYF.

This clonotype was found many times. The chain links TRBV20-1 to TRBJ2-1, with 10 bases identical to TRBD2. The CDR3 length is 16 residues. V shed 1 base and J 9 bases; nucleotides not matched to a gene: 12. Germline CDR1 and CDR2: DFQATT and SNEGSKA (reference sequence). This chain's CDR3 is CSARVPAGGVASEQFF. The CDR3, as DNA: TGCAGTGCTAGAGTACCAGCGGGAGGGGTGGCCAGTGAGCAGTTCTTC.

This clonotype was observed many times. The J gene is TRBJ1-5, the V gene TRBV27, with a weak D call TRBD1 (6 bases). V was clipped by 6 bases and J by 5 bases, with 20 bases between them. CDR3 size: 16 residues. Germline CDR1 MNHEY, CDR2 SMNVEV (reference sequence). For the CDR3, the DNA is TGTGCCAGCAGCCGTAAGGGATCAGGGGCTCATCAGCCCCAGCATTTT. It encodes CASSRKGSGAHQPQHF.

This clonotype has a count of ten or more. The V gene is TRBV11-2, the J gene TRBJ2-7, with D possibly TRBD2 on 6 matching bases. This CDR3 spans 14 amino acids. Trimming shortened V by 1 base and J by 0 bases, and 7 bases separated the two germline ends. Germline values: CDR1 SGHAT, CDR2 FQNNGV. CDR3 amino acids: CASSLGLDSYEQYF. In DNA form, the CDR3 reads TGTGCCAGCAGCTTAGGACTAGACTCCTACGAGCAGTACTTC.

This clonotype was seen a handful of times. The junction departs from germline at one end; a sequencing error may be responsible. The CDR3 DNA follows: TGCGCCGCCGGCGGCTATGCCTACACCTTC. Residues: CAAGGYAYTF. This chain joins TRBV10-1 and TRBJ1-2; D ambiguous. This CDR3 is 10 amino acids long. Germline CDR1 WNHNN, CDR2 SYGVQD (reference sequence).

Ten or more counts support this clonotype. V is TRBV27 and J is TRBJ1-1; maybe TRBD1 (6 bases). V lost 0 bases to trimming and J lost 4 bases, with 15 bases between them. CDR1 and CDR2 from the germline V gene are MNHEY and SMNVEV (reference sequence). This CDR3 region has 16 residues. The CDR3 region has the DNA TGTGCCAGCAGTTTATCGCGGGGGGCGCAGGGCACTGAAGCTTTCTTT. Protein product: CASSLSRGAQGTEAFF.

The rearrangement joins TRBV6-5 to TRBJ1-1; D gene unclear. V lost 0 bases to trimming and J lost 5 bases, with 10 bases between them. Germline CDR1 reads MNHEY; CDR2 reads SVGAGI. The CDR3 contains 14 residues. CDR3 sequence (DNA): TGTGCCAGCAGTTACTCGGCCGGTTGGACTGAAGCTTTCTTT. This codes for CASSYSAGWTEAFF.

The table lists this clonotype with many counts. This chain uses TRBV6-1 with TRBJ1-2; D may be TRBD1 (6 bases). This CDR3 contains 13 residues. From germline, CDR1 is MNHNS and CDR2 SASEGT. V shed 6 bases and J shed 8 bases, with 16 bases lying between them. CDR3 coding DNA: TGTGCCAGCAGGGTACAGGGATCGGCCGGCTACACCTTC. Its protein product is CASRVQGSAGYTF.